This TCR beta chain was profiled in a study of shared clonotypes between healthy human individuals. CDR3 size: 13 residues. Germline V gives CDR1 GTSNPN, CDR2 SVGIG (reference sequence). The ends lost 4 bases at V and 3 bases at J; junction bases unmatched: 3. Study-wide findings and caveats: Several donors shared 4.5% to 6.5% of their naive CD4 clonotypes. The generation probabilities recorded for non-shared clonotypes fell below those of clonotypes shared by all four donors.

Details on this clone: The antigen remains undetermined.

Each PCR replicate from the sorted subsets contained 150 to 200 ng DNA, which is about 31,000 T cell genomes. Some clones are missing from TCRdb's copy, which holds only in-frame ones; the method was immunoSEQ multiplex PCR. The table shows over a million clones, with 96% occurring only once. The source of this sequence is a man aged 25 to 40 in good health. The sample comprised naive CD4+ T cells sorted from blood. Subset: CD45RA+ positively selected. The chain has TRBV30 and TRBJ1-2; the match to TRBD1 covers 9 bases. Written as DNA, the CDR3 is TGTGCCTGGAACAGGGGGCTGTACTATGGCTACACCTTC. Its protein is CAWNRGLYYGYTF.